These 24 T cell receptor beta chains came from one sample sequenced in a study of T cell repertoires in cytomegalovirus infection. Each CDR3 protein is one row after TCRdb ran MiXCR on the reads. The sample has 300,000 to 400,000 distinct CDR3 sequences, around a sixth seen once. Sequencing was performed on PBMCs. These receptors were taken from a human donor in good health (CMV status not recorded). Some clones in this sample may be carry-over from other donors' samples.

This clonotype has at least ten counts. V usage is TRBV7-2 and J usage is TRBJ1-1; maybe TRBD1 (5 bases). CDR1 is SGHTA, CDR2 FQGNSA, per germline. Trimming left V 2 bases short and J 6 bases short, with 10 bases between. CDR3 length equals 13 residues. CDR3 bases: TGTGCCAGCAGCTTACTTGAGACAGCTGAAGCTTTCTTT. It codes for CASSLLETAEAFF. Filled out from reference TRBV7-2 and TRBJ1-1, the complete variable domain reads GAGVSQSPSNKVTEKGKDVELRCDPISGHTALYWYRQSLGQGLEFLIYFQGNSAPDKSGLPSDRFSAERTGGSVSTLTIQRTQQEDSAVYLCASSLLETAEAFFGQGTRLTVV.

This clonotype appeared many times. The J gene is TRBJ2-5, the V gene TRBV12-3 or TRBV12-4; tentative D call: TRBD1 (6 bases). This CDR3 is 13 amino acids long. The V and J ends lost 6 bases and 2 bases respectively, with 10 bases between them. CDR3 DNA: TGTGCCAGCAGCTCAGGACAGCAAGAGACCCAGTACTTC. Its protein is CASSSGQQETQYF.

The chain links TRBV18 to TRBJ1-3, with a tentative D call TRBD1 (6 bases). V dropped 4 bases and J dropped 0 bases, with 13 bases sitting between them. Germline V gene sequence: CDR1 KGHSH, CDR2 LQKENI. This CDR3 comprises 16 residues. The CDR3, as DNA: TGTGCCAGCTCACTGGACAGAATAAACTCTGGAAACACCATATATTTT. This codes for CASSLDRINSGNTIYF. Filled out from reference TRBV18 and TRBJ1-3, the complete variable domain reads NAGVMQNPRHLVRRRGQEARLRCSPMKGHSHVYWYRQLPEEGLKFMVYLQKENIIDESGMPKERFSAEFPKEGPSILRIQQVVRGDSAAYFCASSLDRINSGNTIYFGEGSWLTVV.

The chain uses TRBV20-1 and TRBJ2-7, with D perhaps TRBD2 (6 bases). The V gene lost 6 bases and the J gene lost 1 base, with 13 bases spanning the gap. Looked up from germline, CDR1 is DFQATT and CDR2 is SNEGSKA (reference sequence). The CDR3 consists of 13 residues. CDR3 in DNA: TGCAGTGCCGCTAGCGCCAATTCCTACGAGCAGTACTTC. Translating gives CSAASANSYEQYF.

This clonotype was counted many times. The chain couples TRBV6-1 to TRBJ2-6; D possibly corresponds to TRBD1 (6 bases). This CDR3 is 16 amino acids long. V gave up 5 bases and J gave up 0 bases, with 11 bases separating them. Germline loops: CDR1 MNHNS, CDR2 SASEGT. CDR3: CASSPRTDSGANVLTF. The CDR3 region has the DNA TGTGCCAGCAGTCCCAGGACAGACTCTGGGGCCAACGTCCTGACTTTC.

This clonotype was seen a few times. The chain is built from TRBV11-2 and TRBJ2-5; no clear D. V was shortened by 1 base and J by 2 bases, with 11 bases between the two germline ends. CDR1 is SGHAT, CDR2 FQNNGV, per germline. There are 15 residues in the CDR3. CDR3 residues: CASSLGAGPQETQYF. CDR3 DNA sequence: TGTGCCAGCAGCTTAGGGGCCGGGCCTCAAGAGACCCAGTACTTC.

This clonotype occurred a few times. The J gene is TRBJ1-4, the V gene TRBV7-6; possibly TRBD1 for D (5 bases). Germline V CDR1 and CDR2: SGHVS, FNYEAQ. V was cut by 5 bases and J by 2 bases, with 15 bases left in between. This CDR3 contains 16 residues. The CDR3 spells CASSPVGPGTNEKLFF. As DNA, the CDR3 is TGTGCCAGCAGCCCCGTCGGGCCAGGGACTAATGAAAAACTGTTTTTT.

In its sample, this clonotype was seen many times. In nucleotides, the CDR3 is TGTGCCAGCAGCTTCACGGGGATGGGGCCCCAGCATTTT. This codes for CASSFTGMGPQHF. This chain joins TRBV7-2 and TRBJ1-5, with D unresolved. Germline CDR1 is SGHTA and CDR2 is FQGNSA. The CDR3 has 13 residues. Between the trimmed V and J ends, which lost 3 bases and 9 bases, there was a span of 12 bases.

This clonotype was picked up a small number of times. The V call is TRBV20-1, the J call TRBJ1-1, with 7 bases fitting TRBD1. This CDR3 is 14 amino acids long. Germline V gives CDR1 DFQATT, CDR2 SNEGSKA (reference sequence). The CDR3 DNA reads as TGCACCCTGAGATCGGGAGGGGGCAACTCTGAAGCTTTCTTT. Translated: CTLRSGGGNSEAFF.

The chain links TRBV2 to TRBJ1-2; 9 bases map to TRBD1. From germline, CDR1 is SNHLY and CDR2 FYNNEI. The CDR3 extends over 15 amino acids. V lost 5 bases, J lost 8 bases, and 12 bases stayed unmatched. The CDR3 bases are TGTGCCAGCAGTTCTCGACAGGGGGGACTCGAGGGCTACACCTTC. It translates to CASSSRQGGLEGYTF.

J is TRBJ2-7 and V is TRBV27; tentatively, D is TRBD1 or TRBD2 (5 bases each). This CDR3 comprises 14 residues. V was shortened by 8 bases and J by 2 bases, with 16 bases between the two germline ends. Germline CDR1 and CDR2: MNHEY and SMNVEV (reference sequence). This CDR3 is CASRLVRGPYEQYF. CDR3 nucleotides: TGTGCCAGCCGCCTCGTCCGGGGCCCCTACGAGCAGTACTTC.

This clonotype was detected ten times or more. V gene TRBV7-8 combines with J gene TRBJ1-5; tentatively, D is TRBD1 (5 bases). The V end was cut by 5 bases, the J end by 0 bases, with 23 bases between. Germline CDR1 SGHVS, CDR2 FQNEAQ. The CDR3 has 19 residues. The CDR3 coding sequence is TGTGCCAGCAGCCCTGGAAGGGGAGCCCTCTTTAATAGCAATCAGCCCCAGCATTTT. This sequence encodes CASSPGRGALFNSNQPQHF.

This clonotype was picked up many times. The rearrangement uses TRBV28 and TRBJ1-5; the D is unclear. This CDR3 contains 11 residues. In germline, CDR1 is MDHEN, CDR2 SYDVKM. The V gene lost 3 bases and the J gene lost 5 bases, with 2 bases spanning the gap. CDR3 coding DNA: TGTGCCAGCAGTTTGCATCAGCCCCAGCATTTT. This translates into CASSLHQPQHF.

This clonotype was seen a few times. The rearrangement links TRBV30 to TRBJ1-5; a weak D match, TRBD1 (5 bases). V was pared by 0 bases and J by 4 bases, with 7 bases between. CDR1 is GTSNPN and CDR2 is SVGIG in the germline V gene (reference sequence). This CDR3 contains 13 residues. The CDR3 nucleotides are TGTGCCTGGAGTGTACAGGAAAATCAGCCCCAGCATTTT. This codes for CAWSVQENQPQHF.

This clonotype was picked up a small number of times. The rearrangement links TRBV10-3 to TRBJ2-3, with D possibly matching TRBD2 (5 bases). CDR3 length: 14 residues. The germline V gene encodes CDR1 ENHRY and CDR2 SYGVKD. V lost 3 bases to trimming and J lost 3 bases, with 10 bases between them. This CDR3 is CAISEFPGTDTQYF. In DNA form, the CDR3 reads TGTGCCATCAGTGAATTTCCGGGAACAGATACGCAGTATTTT.

CDR3 bases: TGTGCCAGTGGGGGTCCCTACGAGCAGTACTTC. Translating it yields CASGGPYEQYF. The genes are TRBV12-3 or TRBV12-4 and TRBJ2-7; D may match TRBD1 or TRBD2 (5 bases each). Trimming removed 9 bases at V and 2 bases at J, with 8 bases between. This CDR3 is 11 amino acids long.

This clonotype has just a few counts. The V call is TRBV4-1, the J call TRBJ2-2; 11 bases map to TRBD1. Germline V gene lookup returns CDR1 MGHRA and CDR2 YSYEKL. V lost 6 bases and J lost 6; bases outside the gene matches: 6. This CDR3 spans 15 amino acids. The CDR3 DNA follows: TGCGCCAGCAGGCAACCGGGACAGGGGGCCGGGGAGCTGTTTTTT. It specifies CASRQPGQGAGELFF.

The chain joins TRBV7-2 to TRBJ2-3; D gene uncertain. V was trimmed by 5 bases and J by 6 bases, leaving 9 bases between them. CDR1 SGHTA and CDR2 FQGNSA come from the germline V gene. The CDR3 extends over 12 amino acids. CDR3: CASSPNRDTQYF. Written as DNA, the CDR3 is TGTGCCAGCAGCCCAAACCGCGATACGCAGTATTTT.

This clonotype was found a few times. CDR3 nucleotides: TGTGCCAGCAAACTCTTCAGGGTCGATGGCTACACCTTC. Protein sequence: CASKLFRVDGYTF. V gene TRBV12-3 or TRBV12-4 combines with J gene TRBJ1-2; tentatively, D is TRBD1 (5 bases). The CDR3 totals 13 residues. Between the trimmed V and J ends, which lost 7 bases and 6 bases, there was a span of 15 bases.

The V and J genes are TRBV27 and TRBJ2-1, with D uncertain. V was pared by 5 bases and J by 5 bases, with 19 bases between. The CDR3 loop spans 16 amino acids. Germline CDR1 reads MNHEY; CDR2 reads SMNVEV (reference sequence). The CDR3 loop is CASSPFPVAPHNEQFF. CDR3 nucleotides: TGTGCCAGCAGTCCCTTTCCAGTGGCCCCCCACAATGAGCAGTTCTTC.

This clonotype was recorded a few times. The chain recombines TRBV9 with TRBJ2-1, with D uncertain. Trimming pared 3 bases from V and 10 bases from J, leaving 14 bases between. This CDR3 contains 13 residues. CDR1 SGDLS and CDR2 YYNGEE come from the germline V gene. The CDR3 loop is CASSGTAAAEQFF. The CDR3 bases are TGTGCCAGCAGCGGGACGGCGGCGGCGGAGCAGTTCTTC.

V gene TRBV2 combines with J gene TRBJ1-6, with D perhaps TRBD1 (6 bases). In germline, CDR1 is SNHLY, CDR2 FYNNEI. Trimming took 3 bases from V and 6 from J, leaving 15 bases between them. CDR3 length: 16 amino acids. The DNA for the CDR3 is TGTGCCAGCAGTGAGGGACATAGATTCCGTAATTCACCCCTCCACTTT. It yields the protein CASSEGHRFRNSPLHF.

CDR3 sequence: CSARPLRGRGGYTF. In nucleotides, the CDR3 is TGCAGTGCTAGACCTCTTAGGGGGCGAGGGGGCTACACCTTC. The chain carries TRBV20-1 and TRBJ1-2, with 7 bases matching TRBD1. The germline gives CDR1 DFQATT, CDR2 SNEGSKA (reference sequence). The V segment lost 2 bases and the J segment 8 bases; nucleotides outside the gene matches: 11. The CDR3 length is 14 residues.

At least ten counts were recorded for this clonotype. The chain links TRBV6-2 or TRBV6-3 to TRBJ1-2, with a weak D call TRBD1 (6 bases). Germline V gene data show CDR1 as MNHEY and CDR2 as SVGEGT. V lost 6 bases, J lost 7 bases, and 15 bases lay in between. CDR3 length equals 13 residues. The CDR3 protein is CASRDRTSRGYTF. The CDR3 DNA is TGTGCCAGCAGAGACAGGACCTCCCGTGGCTACACCTTC.